Below, one T cell receptor beta chain is given with its context. Its cognate antigen is unknown. The source of the sample is a study of vaccination and CD4 T cells after COVID-19. For the study at large: Cultures that served as controls received a CEFX pool, an HIV-1 Nef pool, or no peptide.

Scientists ran DNA taken from cultured CD4+ T cells through the Oncomine TCR Beta short-read assay for sequencing. TCRdb used MiXCR to reprocess the PCR reads, holding one entry per CDR3 protein. The data hold around 20,000 distinct CDR3 sequences, with approximately 46% observed a single time. The CDR3 runs 14 residues. Germline V lookup: CDR1 MNHNS, CDR2 SASEGT. The V end lost 5 bases, the J end lost 8 bases, and 13 bases lay between the germline ends. The treatment here: approximately 11-day PBMC culture with coronavirus spike peptide pools or control peptides (ViraFEST assay). Before TCRs were sequenced, ViraFEST expanded antigen-specific T cells with peptide pools. Half of the medium was exchanged for fresh IL-2 medium, first on day 3 and then on day 7.

The receptor was derived from a human donor who had recovered from COVID-19. This material consisted of CD4+ T cells from blood, cultured in vitro, taken before SARS-CoV-2 vaccination. V is TRBV6-1 and J is TRBJ1-6; weak D call: TRBD1 (6 bases). The CDR3 spells CASSPYREDSPLHF. The CDR3 nucleotides are TGTGCCAGCAGTCCATACAGGGAGGATTCACCCCTCCACTTT.